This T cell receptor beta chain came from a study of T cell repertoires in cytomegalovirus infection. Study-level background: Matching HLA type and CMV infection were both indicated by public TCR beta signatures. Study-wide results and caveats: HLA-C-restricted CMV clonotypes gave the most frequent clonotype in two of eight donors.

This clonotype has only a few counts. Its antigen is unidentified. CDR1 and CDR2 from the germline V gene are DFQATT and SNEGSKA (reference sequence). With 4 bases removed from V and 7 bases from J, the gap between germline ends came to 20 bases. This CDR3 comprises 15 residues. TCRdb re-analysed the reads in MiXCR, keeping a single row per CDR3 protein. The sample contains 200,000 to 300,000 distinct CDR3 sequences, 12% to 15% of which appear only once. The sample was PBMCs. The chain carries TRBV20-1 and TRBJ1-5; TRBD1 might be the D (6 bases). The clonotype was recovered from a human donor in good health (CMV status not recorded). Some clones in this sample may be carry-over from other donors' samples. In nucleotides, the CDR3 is TGCAGTGCTACGCGGGGCCCGGGGGCGGGGCAGCCCCAGCATTTT. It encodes CSATRGPGAGQPQHF.